Shown below are 5 T cell receptor beta chains from a single sample sequenced in a study of blood T cell repertoires in COVID-19. Using immunoSEQ multiplex PCR, the repertoire was profiled, and TCRdb retains in-frame clones only, with some absent. The profile covers about 160,000 clones, with 92% appearing a single time and 4.8% taken by the ten largest. Sequenced sample: peripheral blood. All receptors come from a man aged 30 to 39 with COVID-19, enrolled during active disease.

The gene calls are TRBV12-3 or TRBV12-4 and TRBJ1-5; 7 bases line up with TRBD1. V shed 6 bases and J 4 bases; nucleotides not matched to a gene: 3. This CDR3 is built from 13 residues. The CDR3 nucleotides are TGTGCCAGCAGCCCGGACAGGAATCAGCCCCAGCATTTT. Translated: CASSPDRNQPQHF.

The chain combines TRBV2 with TRBJ2-2; D gene uncertain. Germline-derived CDR1 and CDR2 are SNHLY and FYNNEI. The V gene lost 2 bases and the J gene lost 2 bases, with 6 bases spanning the gap. The CDR3 is made up of 14 amino acids. The CDR3 sequence is CASSESSNTGELFF. Written as DNA, the CDR3 is TGTGCCAGCAGTGAATCGTCCAACACCGGGGAGCTGTTTTTT.

The chain links TRBV9 to TRBJ1-4; 8 bases are shared with TRBD1. This CDR3 is 15 amino acids long. V shed 0 bases and J 8 bases; nucleotides not matched to a gene: 6. CDR1 is SGDLS, CDR2 YYNGEE, per germline. In DNA, the CDR3 is TGTGCCAGCAGCGTAGAGGAGACAGGGGTCGAAAAACTGTTTTTT. As protein: CASSVEETGVEKLFF. The full variable domain, rest sourced from reference TRBV9 and TRBJ1-4, is DSGVTQTPKHLITATGQRVTLRCSPRSGDLSVYWYQQSLDQGLQFLIQYYNGEERAKGNILERFSAQQFPDLHSELNLSSLELGDSALYFCASSVEETGVEKLFFGSGTQLSVL.

This rearrangement joins TRBV5-1 to TRBJ1-2; 7 positions agree with TRBD1. Per the germline V gene, CDR1 is SGHRS and CDR2 is YFSETQ. The CDR3 has 14 amino acids. J was trimmed by 0 bases and V by 2 bases; bases with no gene match: 1. The CDR3 sequence is CASSFDRANYGYTF. The CDR3 DNA reads TGCGCCAGCAGCTTCGACAGGGCTAACTATGGCTACACCTTC.

The chain uses TRBV7-9 and TRBJ1-2; 8 bases align to TRBD1. Trimming at V came to 5 bases and at J to 4 bases, leaving 9 bases not matched to a gene. CDR3 length: 15 residues. In germline, CDR1 is SEHNR, CDR2 FQNEAQ (reference sequence). CDR3 amino acids: CASSLGQGPIYGYTF. CDR3 nucleotides: TGTGCCAGCAGCCTTGGACAGGGACCTATCTATGGCTACACCTTC.